These 28 T cell receptor beta chains were sequenced from one sample in a study of T cell repertoires in cytomegalovirus infection. TCRdb re-called the reads with MiXCR, one entry per CDR3 protein. The sample includes about 130,000 distinct CDR3 sequences, approximately 9.2% of them seen just once. Sample: PBMCs. The receptor set was obtained from a human donor in good health (CMV status not recorded). Some clones in this sample may be carry-over from other donors' samples.

This clonotype was seen repeatedly, ten times or more. V is TRBV5-1 and J is TRBJ1-4, with 7 positions matching TRBD1. Germline V gene lookup returns CDR1 SGHRS and CDR2 YFSETQ. The CDR3 sequence is 14 residues long. J was trimmed by 5 bases and V by 4 bases; bases with no gene match: 5. CDR3 nucleotide sequence: TGCGCCAGCAGCATCGACAGGGTAAATGAAAAACTGTTTTTT. This sequence encodes CASSIDRVNEKLFF.

This clonotype has a handful of counts. The rearrangement uses TRBV11-3 and TRBJ1-2, with D perhaps TRBD1 (5 bases). CDR1 SGHNT and CDR2 YENEEA come from the germline V gene. V gave up 3 bases and J gave up 3 bases, with 17 bases separating them. There are 16 residues in the CDR3. This CDR3 is CASSFSSRGRDYGYTF. CDR3 sequence (DNA): TGTGCCAGCAGCTTCTCCTCAAGGGGCCGGGACTATGGCTACACCTTC. The full variable domain, with the rest looked up from reference TRBV11-3 and TRBJ1-2, is EAGVVQSPRYKIIEKKQPVAFWCNPISGHNTLYWYLQNLGQGPELLIRYENEEAVDDSQLPKDRFSAERLKGVDSTLKIQPAELGDSAVYLCASSFSSRGRDYGYTFGSGTRLTVV.

This clonotype was observed many times. The CDR3 sequence: CASSTRGTGEQYF. CDR3 in DNA: TGTGCCAGTAGTACAAGAGGTACGGGTGAGCAGTACTTC. The gene calls are TRBV19 and TRBJ2-7; no reliable D call. This CDR3 has 13 residues. Germline V lookup: CDR1 LNHDA, CDR2 SQIVND (reference sequence). Trimming took 4 bases from V and 7 from J, leaving 14 bases between them.

This clonotype was recorded many times. The chain uses TRBV6-2 or TRBV6-3 and TRBJ1-1, with 10 bases lining up with TRBD1. The CDR3 is 14 residues long. With V trimmed by 6 bases and J by 7 bases, 8 bases remained unmatched. Germline CDR1 MNHEY, CDR2 SVGEGT. The CDR3 DNA is TGTGCCAGCAGGCGACAGGGGGCGGTGGATGAAGCTTTCTTT. It translates to CASRRQGAVDEAFF.

This clonotype was observed at least ten times. The chain couples TRBV2 to TRBJ2-5, with 8 bases aligning to TRBD2. The J segment lost 1 base and the V segment lost 7 bases, leaving 11 bases of the junction unmatched. There are 16 residues in the CDR3. Germline-derived CDR1 and CDR2 are SNHLY and FYNNEI. CDR3 amino acids: CASTRRLAGLQETQYF. The CDR3 DNA reads TGTGCCAGCACGAGGAGGCTAGCGGGCCTCCAAGAGACCCAGTACTTC.

A remark on this clonotype: A much more abundant neighbour one base away suggests this may be a read error. The chain recombines TRBV20-1 with TRBJ2-6; the D gene is possibly TRBD1 (5 bases). The CDR3 runs to 13 residues. In germline, CDR1 is DFQATT, CDR2 SNEGSKA (reference sequence). CDR3 nucleotide sequence: TGCAGAGCTCTAGGGGCTGGGGCCAACGTCCTGACTTTC. Translated, it gives CRALGAGANVLTF.

The chain joins TRBV2 to TRBJ2-3; perhaps TRBD1 as D (5 bases). The CDR3 is 13 residues long. Germline V gives CDR1 SNHLY, CDR2 FYNNEI. V lost 5 bases to trimming and J lost 2 bases, with 8 bases between them. The CDR3 region has the DNA TGTGCCAGCAGTCGACAGTACACAGATACGCAGTATTTT. Protein: CASSRQYTDTQYF.

This clonotype was detected ten times or more. The DNA for the CDR3 is TGTGCCAGCAGCCGACAGGGGACAACTAATGAAAAACTGTTTTTT. This encodes CASSRQGTTNEKLFF. V is TRBV7-9 and J is TRBJ1-4, with 8 bases that match TRBD1. After removal of 5 bases from V and 0 bases from J, the junction contained 2 bases not matched to a gene. The CDR3 has 15 residues. CDR1 and CDR2 from the germline V gene are SEHNR and FQNEAQ (reference sequence). Full variable domain (rest looked up from reference TRBV7-9 and TRBJ1-4): DTGVSQNPRHKITKRGQNVTFRCDPISEHNRLYWYRQTLGQGPEFLTYFQNEAQLEKSRLLSDRFSAERPKGSFSTLEIQRTEQGDSAMYLCASSRQGTTNEKLFFGSGTQLSVL.

This clonotype was counted many times. The V gene is TRBV7-8, the J gene TRBJ2-1; 9 bases match TRBD1. V was pared by 5 bases and J by 6 bases, with 8 bases of the junction left unmatched. CDR1 is SGHVS, CDR2 FQNEAQ, per germline. The CDR3 is 15 amino acids. This CDR3 reads CASSEGQGLGNEQFF. The DNA of the CDR3 is TGTGCCAGCAGCGAGGGACAGGGACTTGGCAATGAGCAGTTCTTC.

This clonotype was recorded many times. The chain has TRBV3-1 and TRBJ2-1; 7 bases map to TRBD2. In germline, CDR1 is LGHDT, CDR2 YNNKEL (reference sequence). With 5 bases clipped from V and 5 bases from J, the junction kept 9 bases outside the gene matches. This CDR3 has 15 residues. CDR3 amino acids: CASSEFRLADNEQFF. DNA for the CDR3: TGTGCCAGCAGCGAATTTAGGCTAGCGGACAATGAGCAGTTCTTC.

The V and J genes are TRBV29-1 and TRBJ2-3, with D uncertain. V was cut by 4 bases and J by 2 bases, with 25 bases left in between. The germline gives CDR1 SQVTM, CDR2 ANQGSEA. This CDR3 has 18 residues. The CDR3 region is CSVGTPRLTPHPTDTQYF. The CDR3 DNA is TGCAGCGTTGGTACTCCCCGCCTAACCCCACACCCCACAGATACGCAGTATTTT.

This rearrangement joins TRBV29-1 to TRBJ1-2; TRBD1 is a possible D gene (6 bases). The germline gives CDR1 SQVTM, CDR2 ANQGSEA. The CDR3 loop spans 14 amino acids. Between the trimmed V and J ends, which lost 7 bases and 3 bases, there was a span of 18 bases. The DNA of the CDR3 is TGCAGCGCCAACATAGAGGGGGTTCACTATGGCTACACCTTC. This translates into CSANIEGVHYGYTF.

V usage is TRBV6-2 or TRBV6-3 and J usage is TRBJ2-5; unclear D gene. Germline V gene lookup returns CDR1 MNHEY and CDR2 SVGEGT. This CDR3 comprises 12 residues. V was pared by 7 bases and J by 1 base, with 7 bases between. CDR3 in DNA: TGTGCCAGCAAGCGCAGCCAAGAGACCCAGTACTTC. The encoded protein is CASKRSQETQYF.

This rearrangement joins TRBV19 to TRBJ2-3, with 7 bases fitting TRBD1. This CDR3 comprises 16 residues. J gave up 4 bases and V 6 bases, and 13 bases lay outside the gene matches. Germline V gives CDR1 LNHDA, CDR2 SQIVND (reference sequence). DNA for the CDR3: TGTGCCAGTAGCCCAAGAGAGGGGGCAACGGCAGATACGCAGTATTTT. This gives the protein CASSPREGATADTQYF.

This clonotype was observed at least ten times. The genes are TRBV7-8 and TRBJ2-1, with 11 bases aligning to TRBD2. Germline values: CDR1 SGHVS, CDR2 FQNEAQ. CDR3 length: 15 residues. After removal of 1 base from V and 7 bases from J, the junction contained 3 bases not matched to a gene. Here the CDR3 DNA reads TGTGCCAGCAGCTTAGATAGCGGGGGGGCGAATGAGCAGTTCTTC. Amino acids: CASSLDSGGANEQFF.

This CDR3 reads CASIASGGPYNEQFF. The CDR3 coding sequence is TGTGCCAGCATTGCCTCGGGGGGCCCATACAATGAGCAGTTCTTC. This rearrangement joins TRBV2 to TRBJ2-1, with D possibly TRBD2 on 7 matching bases. The CDR3 sequence is 15 residues long. CDR1 SNHLY and CDR2 FYNNEI come from the germline V gene. Trimming took off 7 bases at V and 4 bases at J, with 17 bases between the two ends.

In its sample, this clonotype was seen many times. The J gene is TRBJ1-2, the V gene TRBV4-1, with D possibly being TRBD1 (5 bases). The germline gives CDR1 MGHRA, CDR2 YSYEKL. With 2 bases removed from V and 6 bases from J, the gap between germline ends came to 16 bases. This CDR3 is 15 amino acids long. The CDR3 sequence is CASSQPGSQVHGYTF. CDR3 sequence (DNA): TGCGCCAGCAGCCAACCTGGGTCACAGGTCCATGGCTACACCTTC.

The gene calls are TRBV2 and TRBJ2-1; 16 bases fit TRBD2. Germline V gene data show CDR1 as SNHLY and CDR2 as FYNNEI. The V and J ends lost 9 bases and 1 base, in that order; junction bases with no gene match: 6. The CDR3 contains 17 residues. Here the CDR3 reads CARLGLAGGPSYNEQFF. CDR3 coding DNA: TGTGCCAGGTTGGGACTAGCGGGGGGGCCTTCCTACAATGAGCAGTTCTTC.

This clonotype has only a few counts. The rearrangement joins TRBV20-1 to TRBJ2-5; 8 bases are shared with TRBD2. Germline V lookup: CDR1 DFQATT, CDR2 SNEGSKA (reference sequence). The CDR3 length is 16 residues. V shed 0 bases and J 5 bases; nucleotides not matched to a gene: 11. The CDR3 loop is CSARDHKRGNGETQYF. The CDR3 DNA is TGCAGTGCTAGAGATCATAAGCGGGGGAACGGGGAGACCCAGTACTTC.

Ten or more counts support this clonotype. The chain has TRBV7-2 and TRBJ2-3, with 11 bases matching TRBD2. The CDR3 has 19 amino acids. Germline V gene data show CDR1 as SGHTA and CDR2 as FQGNSA. After removal of 3 bases from V and 0 bases from J, the junction contained 11 bases not matched to a gene. CDR3 in amino acids: CASSFPPGLADISTDTQYF. CDR3 DNA sequence: TGTGCCAGCAGCTTCCCTCCGGGACTAGCGGATATTAGCACAGATACGCAGTATTTT.

This clonotype was found many times. J is TRBJ1-2 and V is TRBV12-3 or TRBV12-4; D is unclear. The CDR3 runs 11 residues. Trimming shortened V by 4 bases and J by 7 bases, and 7 bases separated the two germline ends. CDR3 nucleotide sequence: TGTGCCAGCAGTTCCGGGGTTGGCTACACCTTC. It translates to CASSSGVGYTF.

The J gene is TRBJ2-3, the V gene TRBV5-1; TRBD1 agrees at 7 bases. The CDR3 is made up of 16 amino acids. Trimming cost V 1 base and J 4 bases; bases outside gene matches: 9. Germline lookup yields CDR1 SGHRS and CDR2 YFSETQ. The CDR3 here is CASSLRQGMGSDTQYF. As DNA, the CDR3 is TGCGCCAGCAGCTTGAGACAGGGAATGGGGTCAGATACGCAGTATTTT.

The rearrangement uses TRBV5-1 and TRBJ1-6; D remains ambiguous. Trimming cost V 4 bases and J 8 bases, with 10 bases left between them. This CDR3 region has 13 residues. Germline lookup yields CDR1 SGHRS and CDR2 YFSETQ. CDR3 DNA sequence: TGCGCCAGCAGCCTACGACAAGATTCACCCCTCCACTTT. It codes for CASSLRQDSPLHF.

This clonotype was recorded a few times. This rearrangement joins TRBV5-1 to TRBJ2-7, with unresolved D. Trimming removed 0 bases at V and 3 bases at J, with 7 bases between. The CDR3 spans 13 residues. The germline V gene encodes CDR1 SGHRS and CDR2 YFSETQ. CDR3 in DNA: TGCGCCAGCAGCTTGGACGGTGTCTACGAGCAGTACTTC. Translating it yields CASSLDGVYEQYF.

The rearrangement uses TRBV4-1 and TRBJ2-7, with D hard to call. Germline-derived CDR1 and CDR2 are MGHRA and YSYEKL. The CDR3 spans 12 residues. V lost 5 bases and J lost 2, with 7 bases in between. The CDR3 sequence: CASSSPPYEQYF. DNA of the CDR3: TGCGCCAGCAGCTCGCCCCCCTACGAGCAGTACTTC.

V and J are TRBV20-1 and TRBJ1-6; 8 nucleotides align to TRBD1. This CDR3 region has 20 residues. Germline values: CDR1 DFQATT, CDR2 SNEGSKA (reference sequence). Trimming removed 2 bases from V and 0 bases from J; junction bases left unmatched: 15. CDR3 nucleotides: TGCAGTGCTAGAACTATAGGACAGGGAGGGAAGAACTCCTATAATTCACCCCTCCACTTT. Translating it yields CSARTIGQGGKNSYNSPLHF.

This clonotype came up many times. The rearrangement links TRBV15 to TRBJ2-5, with 10 positions matching TRBD2. The V gene's germline CDR1 is LNHNV and CDR2 YYDKDF (reference sequence). This CDR3 contains 19 residues. The ends lost 0 bases at V and 1 base at J; junction bases unmatched: 11. CDR3 bases: TGTGCCACCAGCAGAGATGCGGGGGGAACTAGCGGGACCCAAGAGACCCAGTACTTC. Its translation is CATSRDAGGTSGTQETQYF.

This clonotype was detected ten times or more. V and J are TRBV20-1 and TRBJ2-3; 9 bases match TRBD1. The CDR3 is made up of 15 amino acids. J lost 4 bases, V lost 6 bases, and 11 bases had no gene match. CDR1 is DFQATT and CDR2 is SNEGSKA in the germline V gene (reference sequence). CDR3 coding DNA: TGCAGTGCGGAAGACAGGGGGGGATTCCCAGATACGCAGTATTTT. This gives the protein CSAEDRGGFPDTQYF.